The clone carrying this TCR beta chain was observed at least ten times. The antigen remains unidentified. CDR1 is LGHDT and CDR2 is YNNKEL in the germline V gene (reference sequence). This CDR3 has 15 residues. V was clipped by 3 bases and J by 5 bases; unmatched bases: 0. This sample stems from a study of breast tumors, draining lymph nodes, adjacent tissues. Points from the study as a whole: Tumor TCR diversity was below lymph nodes but above nontumor tissue. Tumor T cell lymph node origin was a supported hypothesis, not proven. Luminal-like breast cancer showed significantly greater tumor-nontumor repertoire similarity than basal-like breast cancer did.

MiXCR, applied by TCRdb to the multiplex PCR reads, yields one record per CDR3 protein. The sample consists of approximately 150,000 distinct CDR3 sequences, around a third of them appearing once. Samples came from axillary lymph nodes draining the breast cancer. The V call is TRBV3-1, the J call TRBJ2-1; 14 bases agree with TRBD2. The sample was axillary lymph node tissue. The TCR sequence derives from a female donor with breast cancer. Some clones in this sample may be carry-over from other donors' samples. For the CDR3, the DNA is TGTGCCAGCAGCCAGACTAGCGGGGGGGACAATGAGCAGTTCTTC. Translating gives CASSQTSGGDNEQFF.